The 30 T cell receptor beta chains in this list originate from one sample, sequenced in a study of blood T cells in healthy people across ages. Combining a sample-barcoded 5' primer with a J-beta primer mix, a second PCR ran for roughly 7 to 11 cycles. One entry per CDR3 protein, called by TCRdb with MiXCR from the 5' RACE reads. The sample holds 600,000 to 850,000 distinct CDR3 sequences; roughly 47% are singletons and the top ten take around a fifth. Input material: blood. The receptor source for this set is a woman in her sixties in good health.

This clonotype has only a few counts. The chain combines TRBV6-6 with TRBJ1-1; 7 bases are shared with TRBD1. V lost 7 bases and J lost 0; bases outside the gene matches: 5. Germline values: CDR1 MNHNY, CDR2 SVGAGI (reference sequence). This CDR3 spans 14 amino acids. The CDR3 sequence is CASTTGVMNTEAFF. The CDR3 nucleotides are TGTGCCAGCACTACAGGGGTCATGAACACTGAAGCTTTCTTT.

Ten or more counts support this clonotype. V is TRBV7-2 and J is TRBJ2-5, with a weak D call TRBD1 (6 bases). The CDR3 contains 15 residues. Germline assignment: CDR1 SGHTA and CDR2 FQGNSA. The V and J ends lost 6 bases and 3 bases respectively, with 17 bases between them. CDR3 protein: CASSPTGLIKETQYF. In nucleotides, the CDR3 is TGTGCCAGCAGTCCGACAGGTCTCATTAAAGAGACCCAGTACTTC. Using reference TRBV7-2 and TRBJ2-5 for the parts outside the CDR3, the full variable domain is GAGVSQSPSNKVTEKGKDVELRCDPISGHTALYWYRQSLGQGLEFLIYFQGNSAPDKSGLPSDRFSAERTGGSVSTLTIQRTQQEDSAVYLCASSPTGLIKETQYFGPGTRLLVL.

The chain joins TRBV7-8 to TRBJ1-5; D uncertain. The CDR3 runs 15 residues. The germline V and J ends were trimmed by 1 base and 3 bases, with 10 bases remaining between them. Germline loops: CDR1 SGHVS, CDR2 FQNEAQ. The CDR3 is CASSLEVLLNQPQHF. CDR3 bases: TGTGCCAGCAGCTTAGAGGTGCTTCTCAATCAGCCCCAGCATTTT. Looking up the rest from reference TRBV7-8 and TRBJ1-5 gives the full variable domain: GAGVSQSPRYKVAKRGQDVALRCDPISGHVSLFWYQQALGQGPEFLTYFQNEAQLDKSGLPSDRFFAERPEGSVSTLKIQRTQQEDSAVYLCASSLEVLLNQPQHFGDGTRLSIL.

The J gene is TRBJ2-4, the V gene TRBV20-1, with D possibly matching TRBD2 (6 bases). Germline V gene lookup returns CDR1 DFQATT and CDR2 SNEGSKA (reference sequence). This CDR3 comprises 16 residues. The V gene lost 3 bases and the J gene lost 7 bases, with 22 bases spanning the gap. Here the CDR3 reads CSARDQSTPAGNIQYF. The CDR3 coding sequence is TGCAGTGCTAGGGACCAGTCCACGCCGGCGGGGAACATTCAGTACTTC.

The chain recombines TRBV29-1 with TRBJ2-7; a weak D match, TRBD1 (5 bases). V lost 4 bases and J 3 bases, leaving 19 bases between the germline ends. Germline V lookup: CDR1 SQVTM, CDR2 ANQGSEA. The CDR3 has 15 amino acids. CDR3 region: CSVVPPMGPNYEQYF. The CDR3 nucleotides are TGCAGCGTTGTCCCCCCGATGGGGCCGAACTACGAGCAGTACTTC.

This clonotype was counted between two and nine times. The rearrangement joins TRBV20-1 to TRBJ2-7; D is ambiguous. V dropped 1 base and J dropped 1 base, with 11 bases sitting between them. This CDR3 is 14 amino acids long. Germline CDR1 is DFQATT and CDR2 is SNEGSKA (reference sequence). The CDR3 DNA sequence: TGCAGTGCTAGAGCTCGGGTCTCTTCCTACGAGCAGTACTTC. It encodes CSARARVSSYEQYF.

This clonotype was seen more than once but under ten times. The rearrangement joins TRBV18 to TRBJ2-1; no clear D gene. CDR1 is KGHSH and CDR2 is LQKENI in the germline V gene. The CDR3 sequence is 14 residues long. V lost 2 bases and J lost 3, with 8 bases in between. The chain's CDR3 is CASSPRDDYNEQFF. The CDR3 region has the DNA TGTGCCAGCTCACCAAGGGATGACTACAATGAGCAGTTCTTC.

This clonotype has at least ten counts. The chain carries TRBV7-2 and TRBJ2-7, with D perhaps being TRBD1 or TRBD2 (6 bases each). The germline V and J ends were trimmed by 5 bases and 6 bases, with 14 bases remaining between them. Germline V lookup: CDR1 SGHTA, CDR2 FQGNSA. This CDR3 is 13 amino acids long. As DNA, the CDR3 is TGTGCCAGCAGCCCGGGGGCCCTCCTCGAGCAGTACTTC. Protein sequence: CASSPGALLEQYF.

V gene TRBV7-2 combines with J gene TRBJ1-5; D unresolved. CDR1 and CDR2 (germline): SGHTA, FQGNSA. Trimming cost V 1 base and J 4 bases, with 11 bases left between them. The CDR3 runs to 15 residues. CDR3 bases: TGTGCCAGCAGCTTAGAAGGCAGGCGTAATCAGCCCCAGCATTTT. Encoded protein: CASSLEGRRNQPQHF.

The rearrangement uses TRBV7-8 and TRBJ2-7, with D perhaps matching TRBD1 (5 bases). Trimming took 1 base from V and 12 from J, leaving 10 bases between them. This CDR3 comprises 11 residues. Germline-derived CDR1 and CDR2 are SGHVS and FQNEAQ. The CDR3 bases are TGTGCCAGCAGCTTAGGGCAGGGCCTGTACTTC. This gives the protein CASSLGQGLYF.

The V call is TRBV6-2 or TRBV6-3, the J call TRBJ2-2; D not resolved. V was clipped by 6 bases and J by 8 bases, with 7 bases between them. CDR3 length: 11 amino acids. From germline, CDR1 is MNHEY and CDR2 SVGEGT. CDR3 loop: CASRGWGELFF. For the CDR3, the DNA is TGTGCCAGCAGGGGATGGGGGGAGCTGTTTTTT.

The chain is built from TRBV7-8 and TRBJ1-4; D gene ambiguous. The germline CDR1 and CDR2 sequences are SGHVS and FQNEAQ. V gave up 1 base and J gave up 4 bases, with 10 bases separating them. The CDR3 consists of 15 residues. CDR3 region: CASSLVAGLNEKLFF. CDR3 DNA: TGTGCCAGCAGCTTAGTCGCAGGCCTTAATGAAAAACTGTTTTTT.

V usage is TRBV3-1 and J usage is TRBJ2-5; 12 bases agree with TRBD2. Trimming took 0 bases from V and 2 from J; bases not matched to a gene: 10. Germline lookup yields CDR1 LGHDT and CDR2 YNNKEL (reference sequence). There are 19 residues in the CDR3. CDR3 region: CASSQDTSGLAGTQETQYF. For the CDR3, the DNA is TGTGCCAGCAGCCAAGATACGAGTGGACTAGCGGGAACACAAGAGACCCAGTACTTC.

This chain connects TRBV20-1 to TRBJ1-3, with unresolved D. Germline assignment: CDR1 DFQATT and CDR2 SNEGSKA (reference sequence). The CDR3 spans 15 residues. Trimming removed 4 bases at V and 2 bases at J, with 15 bases between. The CDR3 nucleotides are TGCAGTGCTAAAGCGCTGGGTCTTCCTGGAAACACCATATATTTT. Encoded protein: CSAKALGLPGNTIYF.

The chain combines TRBV6-1 with TRBJ2-1; D unclear. Germline CDR1 reads MNHNS; CDR2 reads SASEGT. The CDR3 extends over 11 amino acids. Trimming removed 11 bases from V and 2 bases from J, with 7 bases in between. CDR3 protein: CAGQAYNEQFF. CDR3 sequence (DNA): TGTGCCGGGCAGGCCTACAATGAGCAGTTCTTC.

This clonotype was detected a few times. The genes are TRBV9 and TRBJ2-1, with D perhaps being TRBD1 or TRBD2 (5 bases each). Trimming left V 5 bases short and J 5 bases short, with 17 bases between. Per germline, CDR1 SGDLS and CDR2 YYNGEE. This CDR3 contains 15 residues. The CDR3 here is CASRSSGTADNEQFF. Written as DNA, the CDR3 is TGTGCCAGCAGGTCATCCGGGACCGCGGACAATGAGCAGTTCTTC.

The V gene is TRBV20-1, the J gene TRBJ2-3; 7 bases match TRBD2. CDR3 length equals 12 residues. The V segment lost 4 bases and the J segment 8 bases; nucleotides outside the gene matches: 6. The germline V gene has CDR1 DFQATT and CDR2 SNEGSKA (reference sequence). The CDR3 coding sequence is TGCAGTGCTAAAGAGGCGGGGGTTACGCAGTATTTT. Translation: CSAKEAGVTQYF.

The V call is TRBV4-1, the J call TRBJ2-7, with 7 bases fitting TRBD2. V gave up 0 bases and J gave up 7 bases; unmatched junction bases: 12. From germline, CDR1 is MGHRA and CDR2 YSYEKL. CDR3 length equals 16 residues. CDR3 sequence (DNA): TGCGCCAGCAGCCAAGAACCGGGACTATCCTATGGGGAGCAGTACTTC. It is translated as CASSQEPGLSYGEQYF.

About this clonotype: The junction and the germline gene differ at one end; a read error may be behind it. The chain is built from TRBV11-2 and TRBJ1-2, with D unresolved. The CDR3 sequence is 12 residues long. The V gene's germline CDR1 is SGHAT and CDR2 FQNNGV. CDR3 loop: CASAGPIYGHTF. In DNA, the CDR3 is TGTGCCAGCGCTGGGCCAATTTATGGCCACACCTTC.

The V call is TRBV11-2, the J call TRBJ2-3; 7 bases map to TRBD1. J was trimmed by 0 bases and V by 3 bases; bases with no gene match: 6. This CDR3 is 16 amino acids long. Germline loops: CDR1 SGHAT, CDR2 FQNNGV. The CDR3, as DNA: TGTGCCAGCAGCTTCCTAGGGGGCCACAGCACAGATACGCAGTATTTT. Its translation: CASSFLGGHSTDTQYF.

A word on this clonotype: This clone may be a read error of a much larger clone one base away. Written as DNA, the CDR3 is TGTACCAGCAGCACCCCCGGGGGGAACAATGAGCAGTTCTTC. Residues: CTSSTPGGNNEQFF. The chain has TRBV5-5 and TRBJ2-1; TRBD2 agrees at 7 bases. The germline V gene has CDR1 SGHKS and CDR2 YYEKEE (reference sequence). CDR3 length: 14 amino acids.

This clonotype has more than one count but fewer than ten. V and J are TRBV4-3 and TRBJ1-4, with D unresolved. Trimming cost V 0 bases and J 7 bases, with 15 bases left between them. Germline CDR1 is LGHNA and CDR2 is YSLEER. The CDR3 runs 16 residues. For the CDR3, the DNA is TGCGCCAGCAGCCAAGATCGGGCCACGGCGGGTGAAAAACTGTTTTTT. Translation gives CASSQDRATAGEKLFF.

This clonotype is a singleton in its sample. The chain carries TRBV6-6 and TRBJ2-3; perhaps TRBD2 as D (6 bases). This CDR3 has 14 amino acids. In germline, CDR1 is MNHNY, CDR2 SVGAGI (reference sequence). V was clipped by 7 bases and J by 4 bases, with 15 bases between them. The CDR3 sequence is CASTPDLAADTQYF. CDR3 nucleotides: TGTGCCAGCACCCCGGACTTAGCGGCAGATACGCAGTATTTT.

The chain has TRBV10-3 and TRBJ2-3; TRBD1 is a possible D gene (5 bases). Germline values: CDR1 ENHRY, CDR2 SYGVKD. This CDR3 comprises 14 residues. V was cut by 7 bases and J by 2 bases, with 13 bases left in between. The CDR3 sequence is CAITRGGNTDTQYF. The CDR3 DNA reads TGTGCCATCACAAGGGGCGGCAACACAGATACGCAGTATTTT.

The chain carries TRBV6-1 and TRBJ2-3, with 10 bases aligning to TRBD2. Germline V lookup: CDR1 MNHNS, CDR2 SASEGT. The CDR3 is made up of 14 amino acids. Trimming at V came to 7 bases and at J to 0 bases, leaving 1 base not matched to a gene. In DNA form, the CDR3 reads TGTGCCAGCACTAGCGGGAGAAGCACAGATACGCAGTATTTT. This gives the protein CASTSGRSTDTQYF.

There are a few counts of this clonotype. Here the CDR3 reads CASSQEIAEGDTQYF. In DNA form, the CDR3 reads TGTGCCAGCAGCCAAGAGATAGCGGAGGGAGATACGCAGTATTTT. This chain links TRBV4-2 with TRBJ2-3; possibly TRBD2 for D (6 bases). Trimming pared 0 bases from V and 5 bases from J, leaving 12 bases between. The CDR3 has 15 amino acids. Germline V gene sequence: CDR1 LGHNA, CDR2 YNFKEQ.

This clonotype has a count of ten or more. The rearrangement uses TRBV2 and TRBJ2-1; 9 positions agree with TRBD1. The CDR3 covers 15 residues. Germline CDR1 SNHLY, CDR2 FYNNEI. The trim removed 5 bases at V and 5 bases at J, leaving 7 bases unmatched. The CDR3 reads CASSILGQGNNEQFF. The CDR3 DNA reads TGTGCCAGCAGTATTCTGGGACAGGGAAACAATGAGCAGTTCTTC.

The chain carries TRBV20-1 and TRBJ2-3; either TRBD1 or TRBD2 may fit D (5 bases each). V lost 5 bases and J 2 bases, leaving 14 bases between the germline ends. The CDR3 spans 14 residues. Germline V gene data show CDR1 as DFQATT and CDR2 as SNEGSKA (reference sequence). The CDR3 here is CSAFLGTLTDTQYF. DNA for the CDR3: TGCAGTGCTTTCCTCGGGACCCTCACAGATACGCAGTATTTT.

The chain is built from TRBV6-5 and TRBJ2-5, with 13 nucleotides matching TRBD2. The J call may be faulty, since TRBJ2-4 better matches the DNA end. CDR1 is MNHEY, CDR2 SVGAGI, per germline. This CDR3 has 17 amino acids. CDR3 in DNA: TGTGCCAGCAGTTCCGGACTAGCGGGAGCCGGCAAAAACATTCAGTACTTC. The encoded protein is CASSSGLAGAGKNIQYF.

This clonotype was counted between two and nine times. The chain joins TRBV27 to TRBJ1-1, with 9 bases identical to TRBD1. The junction had 19 bases not matched to a gene; V was cut back by 6 bases and J by 8 bases. The CDR3 sequence is 17 residues long. The germline gives CDR1 MNHEY, CDR2 SMNVEV (reference sequence). Written as DNA, the CDR3 is TGTGCCAGCAGCAGATCCACCGGGACAGGGAATCTCGGAGAAGCTTTCTTT. Translating gives CASSRSTGTGNLGEAFF.